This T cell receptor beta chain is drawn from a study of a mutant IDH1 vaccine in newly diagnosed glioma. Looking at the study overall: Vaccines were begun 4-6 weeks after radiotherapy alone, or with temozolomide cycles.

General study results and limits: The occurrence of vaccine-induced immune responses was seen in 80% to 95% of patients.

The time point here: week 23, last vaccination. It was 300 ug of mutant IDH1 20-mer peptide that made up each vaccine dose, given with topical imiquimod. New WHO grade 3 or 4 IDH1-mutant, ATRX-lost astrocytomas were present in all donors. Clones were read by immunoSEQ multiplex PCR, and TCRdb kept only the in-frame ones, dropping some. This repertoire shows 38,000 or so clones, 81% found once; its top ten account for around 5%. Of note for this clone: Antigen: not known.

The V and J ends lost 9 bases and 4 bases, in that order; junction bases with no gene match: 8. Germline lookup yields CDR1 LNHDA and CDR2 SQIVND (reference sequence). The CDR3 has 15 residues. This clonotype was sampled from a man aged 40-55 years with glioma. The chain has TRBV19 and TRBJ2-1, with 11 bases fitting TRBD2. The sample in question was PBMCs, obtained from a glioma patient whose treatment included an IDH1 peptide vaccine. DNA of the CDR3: TGTGCCAGCCAGACTAGCGGGGTCTCTTACAATGAGCAGTTCTTC. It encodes CASQTSGVSYNEQFF.